This is a list of T cell receptor beta chains from one sample in a study of blood T cell repertoires in COVID-19. Sequencing was performed with immunoSEQ multiplex PCR; in TCRdb, only in-frame clones are kept and a portion is missing. The table includes around 97,000 clones, more than 75% detected once. The sample comprised peripheral blood. The receptors here all came from a human donor in a cohort sampled during active COVID-19. The CDR3 runs from the conserved cysteine through the conserved F or W. A D gene is named only where the DNA matches it firmly. Size tells how often a clone was seen (once, few, many) or the class of an expanded clone, and some rows leave it out.

clone size,J gene,V gene,D gene,CDR3 length,CDR3 protein,CDR3 DNA
-,TRBJ2-7,TRBV9,TRBD1,12,CASSPTGTEQYF,TGTGCCAGCAGCCCGACAGGGACCGAGCAGTACTTC
-,TRBJ2-1,TRBV13,TRBD1,14,CASSPGRGPREQFF,TGTGCCAGCAGTCCCGGTAGGGGGCCCAGGGAGCAGTTCTTC
-,TRBJ1-1,TRBV28,-,14,CASSGGGLNTEAFF,TGTGCCAGCAGCGGCGGGGGTCTGAACACTGAAGCTTTCTTT
-,TRBJ1-2,TRBV4-1,-,17,CASSQPPTGFALYGYTF,TGCGCCAGCAGCCAACCTCCTACCGGGTTCGCCCTCTATGGCTACACCTTC
-,TRBJ2-7,TRBV18,TRBD1,15,CASSTDGTVAYEQYF,TGTGCCAGCTCGACTGACGGGACAGTCGCCTACGAGCAGTACTTC
-,TRBJ1-3,TRBV15,-,14,CATSSRVSGNTIYF,TGTGCCACCAGCAGTCGGGTCTCTGGAAACACCATATATTTT
-,TRBJ1-2,TRBV18,TRBD1,13,CASSLDRGYGYTF,TGTGCCAGCTCACTGGACAGGGGCTATGGCTACACCTTC
-,TRBJ2-2,TRBV6-6,TRBD1,16,CASSYSTGALTGELFF,TGTGCCAGCAGTTACTCAACAGGGGCTCTCACCGGGGAGCTGTTTTTT
-,TRBJ2-6,TRBV13,-,16,CASLDSSNSGANVLTF,TGTGCCAGCCTCGACAGCTCCAACTCTGGGGCCAACGTCCTGACTTTC
-,TRBJ2-2,TRBV9,TRBD2,21,CASSTRTADGNQREGSGELFF,TGTGCCAGCAGTACGAGGACGGCGGATGGGAATCAGCGGGAGGGCTCCGGGGAGCTGTTTTTT
-,TRBJ2-3,TRBV7-2,TRBD1,16,CASSSVGTVLTDTQYF,TGTGCCAGCAGCTCCGTCGGGACAGTGTTGACAGATACGCAGTATTTT
-,TRBJ1-4,TRBV25-1,-,15,CASSEWGRGNEKLFF,TGTGCCAGCAGTGAATGGGGCAGGGGTAATGAAAAACTGTTTTTT
-,TRBJ2-5,TRBV29-1,-,16,CSVEDSMRGLQETQYF,TGCAGCGTTGAAGACTCCATGCGGGGGCTCCAAGAGACCCAGTACTTC
-,TRBJ2-7,TRBV5-6,-,15,CASSLSGHYSYEQYF,TGTGCCAGCAGCTTATCGGGACACTACTCCTACGAGCAGTACTTC
-,TRBJ2-7,TRBV28,-,13,CATLDRSIYEQYF,TGTGCCACTTTAGACAGATCGATCTACGAGCAGTACTTC
-,TRBJ2-3,TRBV5-1,-,15,CASSLMQGSTDTQYF,TGCGCCAGCAGCTTGATGCAGGGGAGCACAGATACGCAGTATTTT
-,TRBJ2-2,TRBV7-9,TRBD1,15,CASSPPDRVAGELFF,TGTGCCAGCAGCCCCCCCGACAGGGTGGCCGGGGAGCTGTTTTTT
few,TRBJ1-1,TRBV11-2,-,12,CASSFGATEAFF,TGTGCCAGCAGCTTTGGGGCCACTGAAGCTTTCTTT
-,TRBJ2-1,TRBV27,-,14,CASSLKALANEQFF,TGTGCCAGCAGTTTAAAGGCCTTAGCCAATGAGCAGTTCTTC
-,TRBJ2-3,TRBV27,TRBD2,15,CASSWGGRNTDTQYF,TGTGCCAGCAGTTGGGGGGGAAGGAATACAGATACGCAGTATTTT
-,TRBJ2-1,TRBV6-4,TRBD2,14,CASSDRPSGGEQFF,TGTGCCAGCAGTGACCGGCCTAGCGGGGGGGAGCAGTTCTTC
-,TRBJ2-7,TRBV28,-,13,CASSPGGDYEQYF,TGTGCCAGCAGTCCCGGCGGGGACTACGAGCAGTACTTC
-,TRBJ2-1,TRBV4-2,TRBD2,17,CASSQLRQGTSGNEQFF,TGTGCCAGCAGCCAACTTAGACAGGGGACTAGCGGGAATGAGCAGTTCTTC
-,TRBJ2-7,TRBV29-1,TRBD2,14,CSAHVSGGGLEQYF,TGCAGCGCCCACGTTAGCGGGGGGGGCCTCGAGCAGTACTTC
-,TRBJ1-2,TRBV6-5,-,15,CASSLLRGVSHGYTF,TGTGCCAGCAGCCTACTTAGGGGTGTAAGTCATGGCTACACCTTC
-,TRBJ2-2,TRBV2,-,14,CASAVVRDTGELFF,TGTGCCAGTGCGGTGGTGAGGGACACCGGGGAGCTGTTTTTT
few,TRBJ1-6,TRBV3-1/TRBV3-2,-,19,CASSQDLVGSASYNSPLHF,TGTGCCAGCAGCCAAGATCTAGTAGGGAGCGCCTCCTATAATTCACCCCTCCACTTT
-,TRBJ2-1,TRBV19,-,14,CASALGGSYNEQFF,TGTGCCAGTGCTCTAGGGGGCTCCTACAATGAGCAGTTCTTC
-,TRBJ1-1,TRBV7-9,TRBD1,14,CASSYTGARAEAFF,TGTGCCAGCAGCTATACAGGGGCTAGGGCTGAAGCTTTCTTT
-,TRBJ2-5,TRBV19,-,13,CASSTGTLGTQYF,TGTGCCAGTAGTACCGGGACTTTGGGGACCCAGTACTTC
-,TRBJ1-1,TRBV21-1,-,15,CAKIDRTIPGTEAFF,TGTGCCAAGATCGACAGGACAATACCGGGCACTGAAGCTTTCTTT
-,TRBJ1-1,TRBV6-5,-,14,CAIQTGSMNTEAFF,TGTGCCATACAGACAGGCTCCATGAACACTGAAGCTTTCTTT
-,TRBJ1-4,TRBV2,-,14,CASSDGGRREKLFF,TGTGCCAGCAGTGACGGGGGACGGCGGGAAAAACTGTTTTTT
-,TRBJ2-7,TRBV11-2,TRBD1,15,CASRLGDRDTYEQYF,TGTGCCAGCAGACTAGGGGACAGGGATACCTACGAGCAGTACTTC
-,TRBJ2-1,TRBV7-3,-,17,CASSSNPGGWRYNEQFF,TGTGCCAGCAGCTCCAACCCCGGCGGCTGGAGGTACAATGAGCAGTTCTTC
-,TRBJ2-7,TRBV28,-,17,CASSLSLMGRDSYEQYF,TGTGCCAGCAGTTTATCCTTGATGGGGCGGGACTCCTACGAGCAGTACTTC
-,TRBJ1-2,TRBV5-1,-,14,CASRLIQENYGYTF,TGCGCCAGCAGATTAATACAGGAGAACTATGGCTACACCTTC
-,TRBJ2-7,TRBV3-1/TRBV3-2,-,14,CASSQATSAYEQYF,TGTGCCAGCAGCCAAGCGACATCTGCCTACGAGCAGTACTTC
few,TRBJ2-7,TRBV19,TRBD1,19,CASSIRVLGGQDRKYEQYF,TGTGCCAGTAGTATCAGGGTACTGGGGGGACAGGATAGAAAGTACGAGCAGTACTTC
-,TRBJ2-3,TRBV7-6,-,12,CASSLGGLDKYF,TGTGCCAGCAGCTTAGGGGGGCTAGACAAATATTTT
-,TRBJ2-7,TRBV15,TRBD2,16,CATSRGGLAGIYEQYF,TGTGCCACCAGCAGAGGTGGACTAGCGGGAATCTACGAGCAGTACTTC